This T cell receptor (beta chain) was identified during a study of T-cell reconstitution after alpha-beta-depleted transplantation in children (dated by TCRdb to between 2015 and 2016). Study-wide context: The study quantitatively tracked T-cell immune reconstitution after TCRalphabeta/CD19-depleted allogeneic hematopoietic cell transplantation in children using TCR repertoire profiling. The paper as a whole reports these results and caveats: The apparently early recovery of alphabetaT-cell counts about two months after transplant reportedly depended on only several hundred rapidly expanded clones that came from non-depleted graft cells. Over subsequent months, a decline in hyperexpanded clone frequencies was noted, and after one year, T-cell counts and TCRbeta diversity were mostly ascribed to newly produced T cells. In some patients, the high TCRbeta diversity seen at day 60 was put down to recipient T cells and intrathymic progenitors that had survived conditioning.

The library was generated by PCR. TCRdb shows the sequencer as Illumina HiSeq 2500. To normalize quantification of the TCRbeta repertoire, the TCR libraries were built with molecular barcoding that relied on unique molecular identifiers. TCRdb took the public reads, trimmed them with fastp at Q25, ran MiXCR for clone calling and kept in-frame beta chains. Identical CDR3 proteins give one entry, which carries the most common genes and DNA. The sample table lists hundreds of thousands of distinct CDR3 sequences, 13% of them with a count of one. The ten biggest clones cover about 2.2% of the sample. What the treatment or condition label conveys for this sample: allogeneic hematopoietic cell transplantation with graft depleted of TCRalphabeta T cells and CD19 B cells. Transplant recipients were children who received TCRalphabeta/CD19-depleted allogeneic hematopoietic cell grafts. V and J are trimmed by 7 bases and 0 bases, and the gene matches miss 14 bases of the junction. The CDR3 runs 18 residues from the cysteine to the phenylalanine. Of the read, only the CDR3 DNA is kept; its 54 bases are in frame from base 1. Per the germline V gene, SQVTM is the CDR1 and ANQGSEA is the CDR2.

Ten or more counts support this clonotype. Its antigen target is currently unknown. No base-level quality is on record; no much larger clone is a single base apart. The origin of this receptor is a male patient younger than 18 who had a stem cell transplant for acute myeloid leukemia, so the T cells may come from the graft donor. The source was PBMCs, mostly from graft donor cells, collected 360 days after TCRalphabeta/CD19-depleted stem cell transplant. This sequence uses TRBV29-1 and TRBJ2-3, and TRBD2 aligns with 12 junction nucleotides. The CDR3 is CSGLKRLAGDYSTDTQYF. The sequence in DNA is TGCAGCGGATTAAAACGACTAGCGGGAGACTATAGCACAGATACGCAGTATTTT.